This T cell receptor (beta chain) was captured in a study of post-analysis software for immune sequencing data. Study background: Progressive-relapsing, secondary progressive and relapsing-remitting multiple sclerosis were among the disease courses included.

Findings and limits, study-wide: With TRBV5-6, TRBV5-1 and TRBV20-1 included, about 5 TRBV segments were more frequent in patients than in controls.

Germline CDR1 is SQVTM and CDR2 is ANQGSEA. The CDR3 runs to 14 residues. Trimming removed 3 bases from V and 2 bases from J, with 11 bases in between. TCR beta cDNA libraries had unique molecular identifiers. It was from about 0.94 to 9.7 million T cells that about half a million cDNA molecules came. A single record per CDR3 protein comes from TCRdb applying MiXCR to the PCR reads. The sample carries about 770,000 distinct CDR3 sequences, around 45% recorded once. There are a few counts of this clonotype. Its antigen is unknown. V is TRBV29-1 and J is TRBJ2-1; D may be TRBD2 (6 bases). Material for sequencing was blood. The sequence came from a girl aged 10 to 17 with multiple sclerosis. The CDR3 reads CSVDRPGAYNEQFF. The CDR3 DNA follows: TGCAGCGTTGATAGGCCGGGGGCCTACAATGAGCAGTTCTTC.